This passage covers 32 T cell receptor beta chains from one sample sequenced in a study of T-cell reconstitution after alpha-beta-depleted transplantation in children (dated by TCRdb to 2016 to 2017). The treatment or condition label of this sample denotes: allogeneic hematopoietic cell transplantation with graft depleted of TCRalphabeta T cells and CD19 B cells. The library was produced with PCR. Instrument on record: Illumina HiSeq 2500. Molecular barcoding was employed in the preparation of TCR libraries, with unique molecular identifiers being used to normalize TCRbeta repertoire quantification. In-frame beta chains were kept once TCRdb had trimmed the public reads at Q25 with fastp and called clones with MiXCR. Each record represents a unique CDR3 protein, reported with the most common genes and DNA among its rows. Here the sample has some 220,000 distinct CDR3 sequences; roughly 11% occur a single time. Roughly 27% of the sample lies in the top ten.

This specimen was PBMCs, taken before TCRalphabeta/CD19-depleted stem cell transplant. The source of these receptors is a child under two years old with acute myeloid leukemia, due to receive a stem cell transplant.

This clonotype was found many times. The chain combines TRBV12-3 or TRBV12-4 with TRBJ2-2; 9 nucleotides line up with TRBD1. The CDR3 totals 16 residues. V was pared by 3 bases and J by 7 bases, with 9 bases of the junction left unmatched. This CDR3 is CASSFGYRGQGGELFF. The DNA for the CDR3 is TGTGCCAGCAGTTTCGGGTACAGGGGGCAAGGCGGGGAGCTGTTTTTT.

At least ten counts were recorded for this clonotype. This chain links TRBV5-1 with TRBJ2-1; D gene ambiguous. Germline loops: CDR1 SGHRS, CDR2 YFSETQ. This CDR3 has 13 residues. Deletions cut 0 bases from V and 8 bases from J, with 9 bases between. In DNA form, the CDR3 reads TGCGCCAGCAGCTTGGGCACTAATCATGAGCAGTTCTTC. Translated, it gives CASSLGTNHEQFF.

This clonotype was observed at least ten times. V gene TRBV27 combines with J gene TRBJ1-5; the D is unclear. The germline V gene encodes CDR1 MNHEY and CDR2 SMNVEV (reference sequence). CDR3 length: 15 residues. The ends were cut back, 6 bases at V and 1 base at J, with 13 bases in the middle. CDR3 DNA sequence: TGTGCCAGCAGGTTGCGAGCGGGGAGCAATCAGCCCCAGCATTTT. As protein: CASRLRAGSNQPQHF.

Only a few counts were recorded for this clonotype. The chain couples TRBV18 to TRBJ2-5; D could derive from TRBD1 or TRBD2 (5 bases each). Germline CDR1 KGHSH, CDR2 LQKENI. Between the trimmed V and J ends, which lost 4 bases and 5 bases, there was a span of 20 bases. The CDR3 runs to 16 residues. CDR3 nucleotide sequence: TGTGCCAGCTCACGCTATTCGGGGCAAAATATGGAGACCCAGTACTTC. Translation gives CASSRYSGQNMETQYF.

This clonotype was seen repeatedly, ten times or more. The chain couples TRBV4-2 to TRBJ2-1; TRBD1 agrees at 9 bases. This CDR3 comprises 16 residues. Germline V gene lookup returns CDR1 LGHNA and CDR2 YNFKEQ. V shed 0 bases and J 1 base; nucleotides not matched to a gene: 1. CDR3 amino acids: CASSQEGTGSYNEQFF. For the CDR3, the DNA is TGTGCCAGCAGCCAAGAAGGGACAGGGTCCTACAATGAGCAGTTCTTC.

This clonotype was counted at least ten times. V usage is TRBV11-2 and J usage is TRBJ2-7; no reliable D call. Deletions cut 5 bases from V and 6 bases from J, with 8 bases between. The CDR3 spans 11 residues. Germline CDR1 and CDR2: SGHAT and FQNNGV. This CDR3 is CASSRTPEQYF. CDR3 bases: TGTGCCAGCAGCCGTACCCCCGAGCAGTACTTC.

This clonotype was seen repeatedly, ten times or more. The chain links TRBV27 to TRBJ1-2; the D is unclear. Germline V gene sequence: CDR1 MNHEY, CDR2 SMNVEV (reference sequence). The CDR3 consists of 13 residues. The V gene lost 3 bases and the J gene lost 1 base, with 6 bases spanning the gap. CDR3 nucleotides: TGTGCCAGCAGTTTCAAAAGTAACTATGGCTACACCTTC. It is translated as CASSFKSNYGYTF.

This clonotype was observed at least ten times. The rearrangement joins TRBV20-1 to TRBJ2-1, with TRBD2 matching 12 bases. The CDR3 spans 16 residues. V trimming: 3 bases; J trimming: 0 bases; junction bases outside the gene matches: 3. Germline V gene lookup returns CDR1 DFQATT and CDR2 SNEGSKA (reference sequence). For the CDR3, the DNA is TGCAGTGCTAGTTTGACTAGCGGGAGCTCCTACAATGAGCAGTTCTTC. It yields the protein CSASLTSGSSYNEQFF.

This clonotype was seen ten or more times. The rearrangement links TRBV6-5 to TRBJ2-2; 8 bases map to TRBD1. The CDR3 is 16 residues long. CDR1 is MNHEY and CDR2 is SVGAGI in the germline V gene. Unmatched junction bases numbered 10, after V lost 6 bases and J lost 4 bases. The DNA for the CDR3 is TGTGCCAGCAGCGACTCAAGGACAGGGCGCACCGGGGAGCTGTTTTTT. This sequence encodes CASSDSRTGRTGELFF.

This clonotype was counted at least ten times. The V gene is TRBV5-5, the J gene TRBJ2-7; possibly TRBD1 or TRBD2 for D (5 bases each). Germline loops: CDR1 SGHKS, CDR2 YYEKEE (reference sequence). Trimming removed 2 bases at V and 4 bases at J, with 16 bases between. This CDR3 has 15 amino acids. The CDR3: CASSFRGPLPYEQYF. CDR3 sequence (DNA): TGTGCCAGCAGCTTCCGGGGCCCCCTCCCTTACGAGCAGTACTTC.

J is TRBJ1-2 and V is TRBV30; D ambiguous. Germline V lookup: CDR1 GTSNPN, CDR2 SVGIG (reference sequence). V lost 2 bases and J 8 bases, leaving 12 bases between the germline ends. The CDR3 loop spans 12 amino acids. As DNA, the CDR3 is TGTGCCTGGAGTACCCAAAGCGGCGGCTACACCTTC. It yields the protein CAWSTQSGGYTF.

In this sample, this clonotype turned up once. One junction end disagrees with the germline gene, perhaps due to a read error. The rearrangement joins TRBV12-3 or TRBV12-4 to TRBJ1-5; D ambiguous. This CDR3 is 14 amino acids long. In DNA, the CDR3 is TGTGCCAGCTGTTTAAGGGCTGAGCATTGGCCCCATCATTTT. Translation gives CASCLRAEHWPHHF.

This clonotype occurred many times. The chain recombines TRBV5-1 with TRBJ2-1; D is undetermined. CDR3 length: 15 residues. Per the germline V gene, CDR1 is SGHRS and CDR2 is YFSETQ. Trimming removed 0 bases at V and 0 bases at J, with 7 bases between. The CDR3 loop reads CASSLGPLSYNEQFF. The CDR3, as DNA: TGCGCCAGCAGCTTGGGTCCTCTCTCCTACAATGAGCAGTTCTTC.

This clonotype was counted ten times or more. V usage is TRBV6-1 and J usage is TRBJ1-2; D is undetermined. Germline-derived CDR1 and CDR2 are MNHNS and SASEGT. CDR3 size: 12 residues. The V end was cut by 11 bases, the J end by 2 bases, with 12 bases between. Here the CDR3 reads CAVSKGNYGYTF. The CDR3 DNA reads as TGTGCCGTATCAAAGGGCAACTATGGCTACACCTTC.

This clonotype has at least ten counts. This rearrangement joins TRBV7-9 to TRBJ2-7; 12 nucleotides agree with TRBD2. CDR3 length: 14 residues. Germline trimming cut 8 bases from V and 4 bases from J; bases unmatched to any gene: 6. Looked up from germline, CDR1 is SEHNR and CDR2 is FQNEAQ (reference sequence). CDR3 amino acids: CASGGLAGLYEQYF. CDR3 DNA sequence: TGTGCCAGCGGAGGACTAGCGGGACTTTACGAGCAGTACTTC. The whole variable domain, remainder taken from reference TRBV7-9 and TRBJ2-7, is DTGVSQNPRHKITKRGQNVTFRCDPISEHNRLYWYRQTLGQGPEFLTYFQNEAQLEKSRLLSDRFSAERPKGSFSTLEIQRTEQGDSAMYLCASGGLAGLYEQYFGPGTRLTVT.

This clonotype showed up many times. This chain links TRBV4-3 with TRBJ2-7, with D maybe TRBD2 (7 bases). The length of the CDR3 is 14 residues. The V gene lost 4 bases and the J gene lost 2 bases, with 12 bases spanning the gap. CDR1 is LGHNA and CDR2 is YSLEER in the germline V gene. The CDR3 here is CASSLREGAYEQYF. The CDR3 bases are TGCGCCAGCAGCCTAAGGGAGGGGGCCTACGAGCAGTACTTC.

In its sample, this clonotype was seen many times. The V gene is TRBV7-2, the J gene TRBJ2-5, with a weak D call TRBD2 (5 bases). In germline, CDR1 is SGHTA, CDR2 FQGNSA. The V gene lost 4 bases and the J gene lost 4 bases, with 16 bases spanning the gap. The CDR3 runs 15 residues. The CDR3 nucleotides are TGTGCCAGCAGCTCCGTCCGAAGCGGACTAGAGACCCAGTACTTC. This encodes CASSSVRSGLETQYF.

This clonotype was picked up many times. The chain is built from TRBV28 and TRBJ2-1; TRBD2 matches at 8 bases. This CDR3 is built from 17 residues. Germline lookup yields CDR1 MDHEN and CDR2 SYDVKM. The V gene end was trimmed by 6 bases and the J gene end by 0 bases; junction bases not matched to a gene: 10. The CDR3, as DNA: TGTGCCAGCAGCAGTTTCGGGGGGGACCGCTCCTACAATGAGCAGTTCTTC. Its translation: CASSSFGGDRSYNEQFF.

This clonotype was seen repeatedly, ten times or more. The chain uses TRBV20-1 and TRBJ1-4, with 9 bases that match TRBD1. Germline-derived CDR1 and CDR2 are DFQATT and SNEGSKA (reference sequence). Trimming cost V 1 base and J 7 bases; bases outside gene matches: 4. CDR3 size: 14 residues. The CDR3 sequence is CSARGGQGREKLFF. Here the CDR3 DNA reads TGCAGTGCTAGAGGGGGACAGGGTCGTGAAAAACTGTTTTTT.

This clonotype was seen ten or more times. V gene TRBV6-1 combines with J gene TRBJ1-1, with D maybe TRBD1 (6 bases). This CDR3 is 14 amino acids long. Germline V CDR1 and CDR2: MNHNS, SASEGT. Trimming left V 6 bases short and J 1 base short, with 12 bases between. The CDR3: CASSQGRGNTEAFF. The CDR3 DNA is TGTGCCAGCAGCCAGGGCAGGGGGAACACTGAAGCTTTCTTT.

The table lists this clonotype with many counts. The genes are TRBV4-3 and TRBJ2-7; perhaps TRBD2 as D (5 bases). V was clipped by 2 bases and J by 5 bases, with 13 bases between them. The CDR3 is made up of 14 amino acids. Germline CDR1 is LGHNA and CDR2 is YSLEER. The CDR3 DNA follows: TGCGCCAGCAGCCAATTACTAGATTCCCACGAGCAGTACTTC. The encoded protein is CASSQLLDSHEQYF.

This clonotype has a count of ten or more. The chain carries TRBV12-5 and TRBJ2-7, with D uncertain. Trimming removed 4 bases at V and 3 bases at J, with 19 bases between. This CDR3 contains 16 residues. Per germline, CDR1 LGHNT and CDR2 FRNRAP. The CDR3 bases are TGTGCTAGTGGTTCTGTTGGCAGTCATTTCGTCTACGAGCAGTACTTC. This gives the protein CASGSVGSHFVYEQYF.

The table lists this clonotype with many counts. V usage is TRBV5-1 and J usage is TRBJ1-2; weak D call: TRBD1 (6 bases). V was pared by 4 bases and J by 3 bases, with 16 bases between. The CDR3 runs to 15 residues. From germline, CDR1 is SGHRS and CDR2 YFSETQ. The DNA of the CDR3 is TGCGCCAGCAGCGGTATAGGGGGTATATACTATGGCTACACCTTC. Translated, it gives CASSGIGGIYYGYTF.

The chain joins TRBV28 to TRBJ2-7, with D unclear. Germline assignment: CDR1 MDHEN and CDR2 SYDVKM. The CDR3 runs 14 residues. The V and J ends lost 4 bases and 2 bases respectively, with 12 bases between them. This CDR3 is CASSSAWVPYEQYF. CDR3 DNA: TGTGCCAGCAGTTCCGCCTGGGTCCCCTACGAGCAGTACTTC.

This clonotype was seen a handful of times. The V call is TRBV6-6, the J call TRBJ2-7; D not resolved. In germline, CDR1 is MNHNY, CDR2 SVGAGI (reference sequence). The CDR3 runs to 13 residues. Trimming cost V 8 bases and J 3 bases, with 14 bases left between them. CDR3: CASCPLYGYEQYF. CDR3 in DNA: TGTGCCAGCTGCCCCCTCTATGGCTACGAGCAGTACTTC.

This clonotype was seen many times. In DNA form, the CDR3 reads TGTGCCAGCAGGGAGGGTTCCTCTGGAAACACCATATATTTT. Translation: CASREGSSGNTIYF. V usage is TRBV28 and J usage is TRBJ1-3; no clear D. The germline CDR1 and CDR2 sequences are MDHEN and SYDVKM. CDR3 size: 14 residues. V lost 6 bases and J 0 bases, leaving 9 bases between the germline ends.

Many counts were recorded for this clonotype. This chain links TRBV5-1 with TRBJ2-7, with a possible D match to TRBD1 (6 bases). V was trimmed by 3 bases and J by 0 bases, leaving 13 bases between them. This CDR3 contains 15 residues. Germline V CDR1 and CDR2: SGHRS, YFSETQ. As DNA, the CDR3 is TGCGCCAGCAGCTCCGGGACACGTTACTCCTACGAGCAGTACTTC. It translates to CASSSGTRYSYEQYF.

This clonotype was found many times. The chain has TRBV6-5 and TRBJ2-7, with TRBD1 identical over 7 bases. Germline lookup yields CDR1 MNHEY and CDR2 SVGAGI. Germline trimming cut 2 bases from V and 5 bases from J; bases unmatched to any gene: 6. There are 14 residues in the CDR3. The CDR3, as DNA: TGTGCCAGCAGTTACCGGGACAGCCGAGACGAGCAGTACTTC. It yields the protein CASSYRDSRDEQYF.

The chain joins TRBV29-1 to TRBJ2-2; D gene unclear. The CDR3 runs 11 residues. The germline V and J ends were trimmed by 4 bases and 5 bases, with 5 bases remaining between them. Germline lookup yields CDR1 SQVTM and CDR2 ANQGSEA. The CDR3 DNA is TGCAGCGTTGGGCAGACCGGGGAGCTGTTTTTT. It encodes CSVGQTGELFF.

This clonotype was counted at least ten times. The V and J genes are TRBV18 and TRBJ2-7; D tentatively reads TRBD1 or TRBD2 (7 bases each). Germline V gene sequence: CDR1 KGHSH, CDR2 LQKENI. The CDR3 loop spans 15 amino acids. Trimming left V 3 bases short and J 0 bases short, with 12 bases between. CDR3 residues: CASSPGGTVSYEQYF. CDR3 in DNA: TGTGCCAGCTCACCGGGGGGGACAGTCTCCTACGAGCAGTACTTC. Looking up the rest from reference TRBV18 and TRBJ2-7 gives the full variable domain: NAGVMQNPRHLVRRRGQEARLRCSPMKGHSHVYWYRQLPEEGLKFMVYLQKENIIDESGMPKERFSAEFPKEGPSILRIQQVVRGDSAAYFCASSPGGTVSYEQYFGPGTRLTVT.

At least ten counts were recorded for this clonotype. The rearrangement uses TRBV7-2 and TRBJ2-5; TRBD2 agrees at 8 bases. The junction had 6 bases not matched to a gene; V was cut back by 5 bases and J by 4 bases. This CDR3 comprises 14 residues. The germline V gene has CDR1 SGHTA and CDR2 FQGNSA. The CDR3 protein is CASSAGLARETQYF. CDR3 sequence (DNA): TGTGCCAGCAGCGCCGGACTAGCCCGAGAGACCCAGTACTTC.

V gene TRBV21-1 combines with J gene TRBJ2-5. TRBV21-1 is flagged as a pseudogene. This CDR3 region has 13 residues. CDR3 coding DNA: TGTGCCAGCAGAGACTCGTCAGGAGAGACCCAGTACTTC. Translation gives CASRDSSGETQYF.